Below, one T cell receptor beta chain is given with its context. PCR employed 60 Vbeta and 13 Jbeta primers. Per the original data handling: In a later analysis, the count reached about 80 million unique TCR beta chains, with approximately 10 million shared. Here immunoSEQ multiplex PCR was the method, and the copy in TCRdb shows in-frame clones only, minus some. D and trimming come from the DNA, and the V and J calls and clone size come from that table. The sample has roughly 80,000 clones, around 70% seen once. These data originate in a study of cytomegalovirus exposure and HLA in healthy donors. Deletions cut 10 bases from V and 3 bases from J, with 17 bases between. The CDR3 has 14 residues. Germline loops: CDR1 SGDLS, CDR2 YYNGEE.

The V gene is TRBV9, the J gene TRBJ1-5; TRBD1 might be the D (6 bases). The receptor was isolated from a woman aged 40 to 50 in good health and CMV-seropositive. Sequencing used PBMCs. CDR3 protein: CAYLDRGHNQPQHF. The CDR3 DNA follows: TGTGCCTACCTCGACCGGGGACACAATCAGCCCCAGCATTTT.